Each of the 20 T cell receptor beta chains below was sequenced from the same sample in a study of blood T cell repertoires in COVID-19. Clones were read by immunoSEQ multiplex PCR, and TCRdb kept only the in-frame ones, dropping some. The table has around 160,000 clones, 80% seen once. The sample consisted of PBMCs or T cells enriched from blood (not recorded which). These receptors all stem from a woman aged 55 to 70 who had recovered from COVID-19.

The V call is TRBV6-5, the J call TRBJ1-1; D call uncertain. V lost 0 bases, J lost 0 bases, and 8 bases lay in between. The CDR3 has 15 residues. Germline CDR1 reads MNHEY; CDR2 reads SVGAGI. This CDR3 reads CASSYSSRMNTEAFF. Written as DNA, the CDR3 is TGTGCCAGCAGTTACTCGAGCAGGATGAACACTGAAGCTTTCTTT.

V gene TRBV13 combines with J gene TRBJ1-2; D is unclear. Trimming removed 3 bases at V and 6 bases at J, with 11 bases between. The germline CDR1 and CDR2 sequences are PRHDT and FYEKMQ (reference sequence). The CDR3 is 13 residues long. The CDR3 region is CASSFPGMNGYTF. The CDR3 DNA follows: TGTGCCAGCAGCTTCCCGGGGATGAATGGCTACACCTTC.

CDR3 loop: CASSLTGGGNEQFF. In DNA form, the CDR3 reads TGTGCCAGCAGCTTAACTGGGGGCGGGAATGAGCAGTTCTTC. The rearrangement links TRBV7-3 to TRBJ2-1; D might be TRBD1 (6 bases). V was trimmed by 0 bases and J by 7 bases, leaving 10 bases between them. CDR3 size: 14 residues. Looked up from germline, CDR1 is SGHTA and CDR2 is FQGTGA.

Note on this clone: The junction departs from the called germline gene at one end, perhaps through a read error. The V and J genes are TRBV12-3 or TRBV12-4 and TRBJ2-7; TRBD1 agrees at 9 bases. The CDR3 extends over 13 amino acids. CDR3 residues: CASSPSSTGGLNF. CDR3 sequence (DNA): TGTGCCAGCAGCCCCTCCAGTACAGGGGGCTTGAACTTC.

The chain carries TRBV27 and TRBJ1-5, with D uncertain. This CDR3 is 14 amino acids long. Germline V gene lookup returns CDR1 MNHEY and CDR2 SMNVEV (reference sequence). The germline V and J ends were trimmed by 5 bases and 4 bases, with 12 bases remaining between them. The CDR3 reads CASSPNLGNQPQHF. CDR3 DNA sequence: TGTGCCAGCAGTCCTAATCTCGGTAATCAGCCCCAGCATTTT.

The chain uses TRBV27 and TRBJ1-1, with 7 positions matching TRBD1. This CDR3 comprises 15 residues. Trimming removed 0 bases from V and 4 bases from J; junction bases left unmatched: 5. Germline CDR1 and CDR2: MNHEY and SMNVEV (reference sequence). The CDR3 nucleotides read TGTGCCAGCAGTTTATCTACAACAGGGGTCACTGAAGCTTTCTTT. This codes for CASSLSTTGVTEAFF.

The chain couples TRBV9 to TRBJ2-3, with 8 nucleotides matching TRBD2. With V trimmed by 6 bases and J by 7 bases, 16 bases remained unmatched. CDR3 length: 16 residues. Germline-derived CDR1 and CDR2 are SGDLS and YYNGEE. CDR3 nucleotides: TGTGCCAGCATGGGCGGCGCGGGGGGCCTTCAAAATACGCAGTATTTT. This sequence encodes CASMGGAGGLQNTQYF.

The V gene is TRBV18, the J gene TRBJ1-2, with a weak D call TRBD1 (6 bases). Germline values: CDR1 KGHSH, CDR2 LQKENI. Trimming took 1 base from V and 0 from J, leaving 6 bases between them. CDR3 length: 14 amino acids. The CDR3 DNA is TGTGCCAGCTCACCACAGGGGGCTAACTATGGCTACACCTTC. It specifies CASSPQGANYGYTF.

The chain recombines TRBV30 with TRBJ1-6, with no clear D. The V gene lost 2 bases and the J gene lost 4 bases, with 15 bases spanning the gap. The CDR3 consists of 16 residues. Germline V lookup: CDR1 GTSNPN, CDR2 SVGIG (reference sequence). The CDR3 is CAWSFPAGWYNSPLHF. In DNA, the CDR3 is TGTGCCTGGAGTTTCCCGGCAGGATGGTATAATTCACCCCTCCACTTT.

The rearrangement joins TRBV30 to TRBJ2-7, with D tentatively TRBD2 (5 bases). The length of the CDR3 is 12 residues. V lost 4 bases, J lost 0 bases, and 7 bases lay in between. Per the germline V gene, CDR1 is GTSNPN and CDR2 is SVGIG (reference sequence). DNA of the CDR3: TGTGCCTGGAAGGGAGCCTCCTACGAGCAGTACTTC. The encoded protein is CAWKGASYEQYF.

The chain combines TRBV18 with TRBJ2-2; 7 bases line up with TRBD1. CDR1 KGHSH and CDR2 LQKENI come from the germline V gene. This CDR3 spans 14 amino acids. The V and J ends lost 6 bases and 1 base, in that order; junction bases with no gene match: 2. The DNA for the CDR3 is TGTGCCAGCTCTCGACAGGGGAACACCGGGGAGCTGTTTTTT. Amino acids: CASSRQGNTGELFF.

This clone is a singleton in its sample. The chain couples TRBV21-1 to TRBJ2-7; the table's D call, TRBD2, was not checked against the DNA. TRBV21-1 is a pseudogene. The CDR3 sequence is 17 residues long. The CDR3 bases are TGTGCCAGCAGCGGTATTTTTTACGCGGGGGGGAGGTACGAGCAGTACTTC. It encodes CASSGIFYAGGRYEQYF.

This clone was seen more than once but under ten times. The rearrangement uses TRBV12-2 and TRBJ1-1; the table gives TRBD1 as D, unverified against the DNA. TRBV12-2 is a pseudogene segment. CDR3 length: 14 amino acids. The DNA of the CDR3 is TGTGCAAGTCGCTTTTGGACAGCGCCAGTAGGAGCTTTCTTT. It codes for CASRFWTAPVGAFF.

The chain uses TRBV6-5 and TRBJ1-1, with D possibly matching TRBD1 (5 bases). Trimming cost V 8 bases and J 5 bases, with 18 bases left between them. Germline V CDR1 and CDR2: MNHEY, SVGAGI. The CDR3 has 14 amino acids. In nucleotides, the CDR3 is TGTGCCAGCCTAAACCTGGGGACTAAGACTGAAGCTTTCTTT. Translation: CASLNLGTKTEAFF.

The rearrangement uses TRBV12-3 or TRBV12-4 and TRBJ1-1; no clear D gene. The CDR3 covers 13 residues. Trimming pared 6 bases from V and 8 bases from J, leaving 16 bases between. The CDR3 bases are TGTGCCAGCAGCCCGCGGCAGAGATTAGAAGCTTTCTTT. Residues: CASSPRQRLEAFF.

The rearrangement joins TRBV18 to TRBJ1-4; 11 bases map to TRBD1. Trimming cost V 4 bases and J 8 bases; bases outside gene matches: 6. The germline gives CDR1 KGHSH, CDR2 LQKENI. The CDR3 is made up of 15 amino acids. CDR3 bases: TGTGCCAGCTCACGATCGGGACAGGGGGGCGAAAAACTGTTTTTT. As protein: CASSRSGQGGEKLFF.

In its sample, this clone was seen a few times. The rearrangement joins TRBV2 to TRBJ1-5; D perhaps matches TRBD1 (5 bases). The CDR3 length is 13 residues. Trimming took 6 bases from V and 4 from J, leaving 10 bases between them. Germline CDR1 SNHLY, CDR2 FYNNEI. The CDR3 spells CASRRGPNQPQHF. CDR3 nucleotide sequence: TGTGCCAGCAGGCGGGGCCCGAATCAGCCCCAGCATTTT.

V is TRBV4-1 and J is TRBJ1-5; D uncertain. The germline V and J ends were trimmed by 1 base and 2 bases, with 12 bases remaining between them. CDR3 length equals 16 residues. Germline V gene sequence: CDR1 MGHRA, CDR2 YSYEKL. The CDR3 sequence: CASSQVPGTGNQPQHF. The CDR3 DNA reads TGCGCCAGCAGCCAAGTCCCGGGTACGGGCAATCAGCCCCAGCATTTT.

V is TRBV12-5 and J is TRBJ1-3; a possible D gene is TRBD1 (5 bases). The CDR3 spans 15 residues. V lost 1 base and J 1 base, leaving 8 bases between the germline ends. Germline V gene data show CDR1 as LGHNT and CDR2 as FRNRAP. The CDR3 protein is CASGLGQLSGNTIYF. CDR3 nucleotide sequence: TGTGCTAGTGGTTTGGGACAGCTATCTGGAAACACCATATATTTT.

The chain joins TRBV18 to TRBJ2-1; TRBD1 matches 8 bases. Trimming at V came to 3 bases and at J to 9 bases, leaving 4 bases not matched to a gene. The CDR3 totals 13 residues. CDR1 is KGHSH and CDR2 is LQKENI in the germline V gene. CDR3 sequence reads: CASSPQGALEQFF. CDR3 sequence (DNA): TGTGCCAGCTCACCTCAGGGGGCCCTTGAGCAGTTCTTC. Full variable domain (rest looked up from reference TRBV18 and TRBJ2-1): NAGVMQNPRHLVRRRGQEARLRCSPMKGHSHVYWYRQLPEEGLKFMVYLQKENIIDESGMPKERFSAEFPKEGPSILRIQQVVRGDSAAYFCASSPQGALEQFFGPGTRLTVL.